This TCR beta chain was identified in a study of CD8 T cells in Susac syndrome. Random hexamers primed reverse transcription of 0.5 to 1 ug RNA. TCRdb re-derived calls from the immunoSEQ multiplex PCR reads in MiXCR, one entry per CDR3 protein. The table records over 150,000 distinct CDR3 sequences, about 94% of them present only once. The CDR3 totals 15 residues. Trimming stripped 0 bases from V and 3 bases from J, with 12 bases between. Germline V lookup: CDR1 SGDLS, CDR2 YYNGEE. This clonotype was detected only once. This receptor was taken from a human donor with multiple sclerosis. The specimen sequenced was CD4+ T cells from PBMCs. The V call is TRBV9, the J call TRBJ1-1; TRBD1 is a possible D gene (5 bases). The CDR3 protein is CASSVVGTWDTEAFF. Here the CDR3 DNA reads TGTGCCAGCAGCGTAGTGGGGACTTGGGACACTGAAGCTTTCTTT.